Listed here are 9 T cell receptor beta chains from one sample, sequenced in a study of blood T cell repertoires in COVID-19. This table comes from immunoSEQ multiplex PCR, and its TCRdb copy is limited to in-frame clones, with some not included. The sample includes approximately 100,000 clones, approximately 80% of them seen just once. Material for sequencing was peripheral blood. The receptors stem from a woman older than 75 with active or convalescent COVID-19.

The chain employs TRBV5-4 and TRBJ2-3, with no clear D. CDR3 length equals 15 residues. V gave up 2 bases and J gave up 2 bases, with 12 bases separating them. The germline CDR1 and CDR2 sequences are SGHNT and YYREEE (reference sequence). CDR3 coding DNA: TGTGCCAGCAGCTTAATACCAGGTCCCACAGATACGCAGTATTTT. It specifies CASSLIPGPTDTQYF.

The chain recombines TRBV18 with TRBJ1-5; TRBD1 matches 8 bases. The trim removed 4 bases at V and 7 bases at J, leaving 9 bases unmatched. The CDR3 runs to 15 residues. The germline V gene has CDR1 KGHSH and CDR2 LQKENI. The CDR3 nucleotides are TGTGCCAGCTCACAAGGACAGGGCCCGAGGCAGCCCCAGCATTTT. Encoded protein: CASSQGQGPRQPQHF.

The chain has TRBV6-6 and TRBJ1-5; D is unresolved. The CDR3 is 14 amino acids. Germline lookup yields CDR1 MNHNY and CDR2 SVGAGI (reference sequence). V lost 7 bases to trimming and J lost 2 bases, with 12 bases between them. CDR3 sequence: CASTTAQGNQPQHF. CDR3 bases: TGTGCCAGCACCACAGCTCAGGGCAATCAGCCCCAGCATTTT.

This clone was counted a single time. The genes are TRBV19 and TRBJ2-1; 10 bases are shared with TRBD2. Germline V CDR1 and CDR2: LNHDA, SQIVND (reference sequence). CDR3 length: 17 residues. J was trimmed by 9 bases and V by 1 base; bases with no gene match: 12. CDR3 nucleotide sequence: TGTGCCAGTAGTATAGGGGCTAGCGGGAGAAGTGGTGGTGAGCAGTTCTTC. Translation gives CASSIGASGRSGGEQFF. Using reference TRBV19 and TRBJ2-1 for the parts outside the CDR3, the full variable domain is DGGITQSPKYLFRKEGQNVTLSCEQNLNHDAMYWYRQDPGQGLRLIYYSQIVNDFQKGDIAEGYSVSREKKESFPLTVTSAQKNPTAFYLCASSIGASGRSGGEQFFGPGTRLTVL.

This clone appeared a few times. V is TRBV30 and J is TRBJ2-5; D may be TRBD2 (6 bases). The ends were cut back, 4 bases at V and 2 bases at J, with 17 bases in the middle. CDR1 is GTSNPN, CDR2 SVGIG, per germline (reference sequence). The CDR3 contains 15 residues. The CDR3 region is CAWKALGTHQETQYF. The CDR3 DNA is TGTGCCTGGAAGGCCCTCGGGACTCATCAAGAGACCCAGTACTTC.

This chain joins TRBV6-1 and TRBJ1-1; D is unclear. The germline V and J ends were trimmed by 2 bases and 10 bases, with 11 bases remaining between them. The V gene's germline CDR1 is MNHNS and CDR2 SASEGT. This CDR3 has 12 amino acids. CDR3 sequence reads: CASSELRLGAFF. CDR3 coding DNA: TGTGCCAGCAGTGAATTGAGGTTGGGAGCTTTCTTT.

In this sample, this clone turned up a few times. The chain couples TRBV27 to TRBJ2-1; 10 positions agree with TRBD2. The CDR3 loop spans 17 amino acids. The germline CDR1 and CDR2 sequences are MNHEY and SMNVEV (reference sequence). J lost 1 base, V lost 4 bases, and 7 bases had no gene match. The CDR3 spells CASSYSSGSLSYNEQFF. Written as DNA, the CDR3 is TGTGCCAGCAGTTATTCTAGCGGGAGTCTTTCCTACAATGAGCAGTTCTTC.

The chain has TRBV28 and TRBJ1-2; D unresolved. CDR3 size: 13 residues. With 2 bases removed from V and 1 base from J, the gap between germline ends came to 5 bases. Germline V lookup: CDR1 MDHEN, CDR2 SYDVKM. This chain's CDR3 is CASSLVLNYGYTF. CDR3 nucleotide sequence: TGTGCCAGCAGTTTAGTCCTTAACTATGGCTACACCTTC.

The chain has TRBV2 and TRBJ1-4; perhaps TRBD1 as D (6 bases). This CDR3 is built from 13 residues. Germline V gives CDR1 SNHLY, CDR2 FYNNEI. Trimming stripped 6 bases from V and 4 bases from J, with 9 bases between. DNA of the CDR3: TGTGCCAGCAGAGGACAGCTTAATGAAAAACTGTTTTTT. This encodes CASRGQLNEKLFF.